This T cell receptor beta chain was documented in a study of response to subunit inactivated influenza vaccine. Germline CDR1 SGHTA, CDR2 FQGNSA. V trimming: 3 bases; J trimming: 6 bases; junction bases outside the gene matches: 3. The CDR3 length is 15 residues. Findings and caveats of the study: Authors suggested that a seasonal influenza vaccination recruits few new T cells each time.

MiXCR, run by TCRdb on the RT-PCR reads, gives a single entry per CDR3 protein. The table has roughly 520,000 distinct CDR3 sequences, around 25% seen once; the top ten hold under 2.5%. This clonotype came up a few times. The antigen is unknown. The chain joins TRBV7-2 to TRBJ2-1; TRBD2 aligns across 12 bases. This sample comprised CD4+ T cells sorted from PBMCs, obtained more than 4 days after vaccination. This receptor was taken from a man aged 50 to 60 who received an inactivated influenza vaccine. The CDR3 sequence is CASSFLAGGLNEQFF. The CDR3 region has the DNA TGTGCCAGCAGCTTTCTAGCGGGGGGGCTCAATGAGCAGTTCTTC.